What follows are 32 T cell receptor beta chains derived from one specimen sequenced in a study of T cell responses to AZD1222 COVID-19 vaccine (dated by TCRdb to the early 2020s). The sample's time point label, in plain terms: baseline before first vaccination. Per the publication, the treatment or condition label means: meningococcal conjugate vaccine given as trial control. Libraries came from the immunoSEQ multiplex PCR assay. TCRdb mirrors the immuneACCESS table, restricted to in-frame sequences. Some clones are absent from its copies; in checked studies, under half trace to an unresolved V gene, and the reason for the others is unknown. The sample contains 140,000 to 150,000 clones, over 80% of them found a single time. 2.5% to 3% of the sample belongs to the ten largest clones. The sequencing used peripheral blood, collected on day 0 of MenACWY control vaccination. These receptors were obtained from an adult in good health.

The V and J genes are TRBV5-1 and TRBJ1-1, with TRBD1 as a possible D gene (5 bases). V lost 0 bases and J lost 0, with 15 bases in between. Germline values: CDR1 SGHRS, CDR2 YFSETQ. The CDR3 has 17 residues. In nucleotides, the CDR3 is TGCGCCAGCAGCTTGGGGAGTGGGGCGCGGATGAACACTGAAGCTTTCTTT. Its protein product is CASSLGSGARMNTEAFF. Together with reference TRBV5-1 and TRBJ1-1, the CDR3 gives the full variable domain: KAGVTQTPRYLIKTRGQQVTLSCSPISGHRSVSWYQQTPGQGLQFLFEYFSETQRNKGNFPGRFSGRQFSNSRSEMNVSTLELGDSALYLCASSLGSGARMNTEAFFGQGTRLTVV.

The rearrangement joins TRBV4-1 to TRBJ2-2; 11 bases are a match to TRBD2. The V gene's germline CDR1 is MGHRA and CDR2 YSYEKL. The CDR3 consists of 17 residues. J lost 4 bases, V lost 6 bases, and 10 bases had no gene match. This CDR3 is CASRRLAGGRGTGELFF. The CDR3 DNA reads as TGCGCCAGCAGAAGGTTAGCGGGAGGGCGCGGCACCGGGGAGCTGTTTTTT.

The CDR3 DNA reads as TGTGCCAGCAGCTCTCGACAGTCCGGCGACACCATATATTTT. It encodes CASSSRQSGDTIYF. This chain connects TRBV5-4 to TRBJ1-3, with D perhaps matching TRBD1 (5 bases). This CDR3 region has 14 residues. CDR1 is SGHNT, CDR2 YYREEE, per germline (reference sequence). The V end lost 3 bases, the J end lost 8 bases, and 15 bases lay between the germline ends.

The CDR3 nucleotides are TGTGCCAGCGGAGAAGCGGGGGGGGAAGAGACCCAGTACTTC. Translation: CASGEAGGEETQYF. This sequence joins TRBV6-1 and TRBJ2-5; 10 positions agree with TRBD2. Germline V gives CDR1 MNHNS, CDR2 SASEGT. V was clipped by 8 bases and J by 3 bases; unmatched bases: 6. This CDR3 has 14 amino acids.

CDR3 sequence: CASRTGHMNTEAFF. CDR3 bases: TGTGCCAGCAGGACTGGACACATGAACACTGAAGCTTTCTTT. V gene TRBV5-4 combines with J gene TRBJ1-1; D may be TRBD1 (5 bases). V dropped 5 bases and J dropped 0 bases, with 11 bases sitting between them. This CDR3 contains 14 residues. Germline-derived CDR1 and CDR2 are SGHNT and YYREEE (reference sequence).

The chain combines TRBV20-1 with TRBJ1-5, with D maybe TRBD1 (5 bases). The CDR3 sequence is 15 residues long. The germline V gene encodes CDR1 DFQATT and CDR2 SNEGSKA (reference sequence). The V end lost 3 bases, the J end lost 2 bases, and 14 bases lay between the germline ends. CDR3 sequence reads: CSASSGGGGNQPQHF. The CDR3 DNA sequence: TGCAGTGCTAGTAGCGGGGGGGGAGGCAATCAGCCCCAGCATTTT.

CDR3 sequence reads: CASSQGETALETQYF. As DNA, the CDR3 is TGCGCCAGCAGCCAAGGGGAAACCGCCCTCGAGACCCAGTACTTC. The chain is built from TRBV4-1 and TRBJ2-5; D remains ambiguous. V lost 1 base and J 5 bases, leaving 14 bases between the germline ends. Germline lookup yields CDR1 MGHRA and CDR2 YSYEKL. The CDR3 is 15 amino acids.

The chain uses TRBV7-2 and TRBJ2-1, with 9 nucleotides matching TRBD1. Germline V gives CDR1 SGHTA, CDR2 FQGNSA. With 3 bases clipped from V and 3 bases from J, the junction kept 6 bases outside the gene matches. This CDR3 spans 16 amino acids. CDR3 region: CASSFTGTGYYNEQFF. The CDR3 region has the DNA TGTGCCAGCAGCTTTACCGGGACAGGGTACTACAATGAGCAGTTCTTC.

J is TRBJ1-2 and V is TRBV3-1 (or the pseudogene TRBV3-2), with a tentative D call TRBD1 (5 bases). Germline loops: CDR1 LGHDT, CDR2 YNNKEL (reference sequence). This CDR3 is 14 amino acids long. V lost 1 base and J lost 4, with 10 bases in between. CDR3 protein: CASSQVGDLYGYTF. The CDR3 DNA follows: TGTGCCAGCAGCCAAGTAGGGGACCTCTATGGCTACACCTTC.

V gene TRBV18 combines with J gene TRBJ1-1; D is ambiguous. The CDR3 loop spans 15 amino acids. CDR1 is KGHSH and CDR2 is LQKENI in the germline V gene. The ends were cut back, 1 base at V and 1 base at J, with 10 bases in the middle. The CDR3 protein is CASSPLSKGNTEAFF. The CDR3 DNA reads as TGTGCCAGCTCACCACTGAGCAAAGGGAACACTGAAGCTTTCTTT.

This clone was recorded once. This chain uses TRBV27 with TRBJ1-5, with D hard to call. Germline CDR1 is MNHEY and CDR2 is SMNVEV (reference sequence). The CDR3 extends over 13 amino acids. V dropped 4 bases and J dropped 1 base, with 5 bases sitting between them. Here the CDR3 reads CASSYQSNQPQHF. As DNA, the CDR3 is TGTGCCAGCAGTTATCAGAGCAATCAGCCCCAGCATTTT.

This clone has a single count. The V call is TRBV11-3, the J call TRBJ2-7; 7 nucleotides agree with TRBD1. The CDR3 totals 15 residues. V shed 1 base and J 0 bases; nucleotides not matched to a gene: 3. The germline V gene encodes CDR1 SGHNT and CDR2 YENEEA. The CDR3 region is CASSLGRDSSYEQYF. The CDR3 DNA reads TGTGCCAGCAGCTTAGGCCGGGACAGCTCCTACGAGCAGTACTTC.

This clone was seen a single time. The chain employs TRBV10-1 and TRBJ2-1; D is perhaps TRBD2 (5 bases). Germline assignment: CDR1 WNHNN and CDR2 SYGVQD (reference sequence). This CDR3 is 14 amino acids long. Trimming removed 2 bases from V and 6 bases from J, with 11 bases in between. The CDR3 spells CASSESRGFNEQFF. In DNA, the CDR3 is TGCGCCAGCAGTGAGAGTAGAGGGTTCAATGAGCAGTTCTTC.

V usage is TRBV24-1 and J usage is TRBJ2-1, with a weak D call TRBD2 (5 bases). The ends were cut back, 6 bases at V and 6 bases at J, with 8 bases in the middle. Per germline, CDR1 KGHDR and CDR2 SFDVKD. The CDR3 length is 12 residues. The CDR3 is CATSHSVNEQFF. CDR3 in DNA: TGTGCCACCAGTCATAGCGTCAATGAGCAGTTCTTC.

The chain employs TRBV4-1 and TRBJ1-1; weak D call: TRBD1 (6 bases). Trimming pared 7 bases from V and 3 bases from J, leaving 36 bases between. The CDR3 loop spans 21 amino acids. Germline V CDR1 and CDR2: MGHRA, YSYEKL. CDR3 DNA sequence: TGCGCCAGCACTAAAGTGACACTCCGCCGAATGAGAGGGTACAGGGACACTGAAGCTTTCTTT. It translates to CASTKVTLRRMRGYRDTEAFF.

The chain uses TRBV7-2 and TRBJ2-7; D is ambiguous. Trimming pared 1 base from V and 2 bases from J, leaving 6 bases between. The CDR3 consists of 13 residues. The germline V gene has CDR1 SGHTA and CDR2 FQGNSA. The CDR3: CASSLEAPYEQYF. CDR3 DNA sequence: TGTGCCAGCAGCTTAGAGGCCCCCTACGAGCAGTACTTC. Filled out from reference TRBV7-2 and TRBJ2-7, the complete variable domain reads GAGVSQSPSNKVTEKGKDVELRCDPISGHTALYWYRQSLGQGLEFLIYFQGNSAPDKSGLPSDRFSAERTGGSVSTLTIQRTQQEDSAVYLCASSLEAPYEQYFGPGTRLTVT.

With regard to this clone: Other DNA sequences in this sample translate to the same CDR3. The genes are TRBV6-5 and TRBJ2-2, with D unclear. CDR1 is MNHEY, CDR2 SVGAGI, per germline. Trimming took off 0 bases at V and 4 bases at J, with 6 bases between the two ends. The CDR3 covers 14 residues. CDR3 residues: CASSYSRTTGELFF. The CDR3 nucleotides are TGTGCCAGCAGTTACTCAAGGACCACCGGGGAGCTGTTTTTT.

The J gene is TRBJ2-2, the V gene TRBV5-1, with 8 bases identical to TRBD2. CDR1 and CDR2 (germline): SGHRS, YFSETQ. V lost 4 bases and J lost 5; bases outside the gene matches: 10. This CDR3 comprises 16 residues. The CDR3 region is CASSPGLGAATGELFF. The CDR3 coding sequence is TGCGCCAGCAGCCCGGGACTAGGGGCCGCTACCGGGGAGCTGTTTTTT.

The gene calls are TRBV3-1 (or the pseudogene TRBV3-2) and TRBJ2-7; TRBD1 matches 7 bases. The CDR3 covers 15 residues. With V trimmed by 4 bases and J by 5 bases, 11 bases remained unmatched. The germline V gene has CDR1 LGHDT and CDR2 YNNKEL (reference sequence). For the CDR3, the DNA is TGTGCCAGCAGCCCTCGACAGGGTTCTAGCAACGAGCAGTACTTC. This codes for CASSPRQGSSNEQYF.

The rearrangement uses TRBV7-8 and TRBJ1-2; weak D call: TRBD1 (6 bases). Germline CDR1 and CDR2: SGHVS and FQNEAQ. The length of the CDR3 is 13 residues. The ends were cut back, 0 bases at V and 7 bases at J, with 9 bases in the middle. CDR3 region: CASSLATGSGYTF. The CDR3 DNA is TGTGCCAGCAGCTTAGCGACAGGCTCTGGCTACACCTTC. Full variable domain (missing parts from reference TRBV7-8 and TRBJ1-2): GAGVSQSPRYKVAKRGQDVALRCDPISGHVSLFWYQQALGQGPEFLTYFQNEAQLDKSGLPSDRFFAERPEGSVSTLKIQRTQQEDSAVYLCASSLATGSGYTFGSGTRLTVV.

The chain's CDR3 is CASREWTGKAYEQYF. The CDR3 DNA reads as TGTGCCAGCAGGGAATGGACAGGGAAGGCCTACGAGCAGTACTTC. The rearrangement uses TRBV2 and TRBJ2-7; 8 bases line up with TRBD1. The CDR3 totals 15 residues. Germline CDR1 reads SNHLY; CDR2 reads FYNNEI. V was clipped by 6 bases and J by 2 bases; unmatched bases: 9.

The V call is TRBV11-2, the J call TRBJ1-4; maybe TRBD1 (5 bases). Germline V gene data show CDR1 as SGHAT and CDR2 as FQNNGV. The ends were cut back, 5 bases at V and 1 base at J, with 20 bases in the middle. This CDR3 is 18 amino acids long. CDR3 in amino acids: CASSNLARDEVTNEKLFF. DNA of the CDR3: TGTGCCAGCAGCAATCTCGCCAGGGACGAAGTAACTAATGAAAAACTGTTTTTT.

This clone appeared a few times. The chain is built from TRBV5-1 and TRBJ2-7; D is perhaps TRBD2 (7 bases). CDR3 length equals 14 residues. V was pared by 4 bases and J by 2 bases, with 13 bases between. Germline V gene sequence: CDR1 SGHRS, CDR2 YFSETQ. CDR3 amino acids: CASSHGGPAYEQYF. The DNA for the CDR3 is TGCGCCAGCAGCCACGGGGGGCCGGCCTACGAGCAGTACTTC.

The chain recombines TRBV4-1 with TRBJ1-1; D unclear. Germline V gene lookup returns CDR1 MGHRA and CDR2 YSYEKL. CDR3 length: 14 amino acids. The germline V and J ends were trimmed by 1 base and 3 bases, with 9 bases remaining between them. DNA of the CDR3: TGCGCCAGCAGCCAAGTCGAAGGTGACACTGAAGCTTTCTTT. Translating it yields CASSQVEGDTEAFF.

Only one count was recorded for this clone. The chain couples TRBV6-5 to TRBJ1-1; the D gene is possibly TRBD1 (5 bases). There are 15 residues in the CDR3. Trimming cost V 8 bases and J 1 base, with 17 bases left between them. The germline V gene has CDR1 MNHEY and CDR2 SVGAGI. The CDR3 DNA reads TGTGCCAGCTTTGGGAGGGAGGGGTCGAACACTGAAGCTTTCTTT. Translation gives CASFGREGSNTEAFF.

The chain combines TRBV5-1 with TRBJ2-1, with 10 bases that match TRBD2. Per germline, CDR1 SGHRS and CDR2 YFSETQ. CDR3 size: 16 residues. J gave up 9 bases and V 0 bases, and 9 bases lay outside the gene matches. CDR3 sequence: CASSLVATSGFPEQFF. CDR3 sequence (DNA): TGCGCCAGCAGCTTGGTCGCGACTAGCGGGTTCCCTGAGCAGTTCTTC.

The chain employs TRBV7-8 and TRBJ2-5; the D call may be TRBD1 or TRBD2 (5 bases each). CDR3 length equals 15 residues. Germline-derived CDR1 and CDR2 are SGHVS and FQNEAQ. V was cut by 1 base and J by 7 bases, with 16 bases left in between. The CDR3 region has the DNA TGTGCCAGCAGCTTAGTAGGGACCTTCTATGGGACCCAGTACTTC. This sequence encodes CASSLVGTFYGTQYF.

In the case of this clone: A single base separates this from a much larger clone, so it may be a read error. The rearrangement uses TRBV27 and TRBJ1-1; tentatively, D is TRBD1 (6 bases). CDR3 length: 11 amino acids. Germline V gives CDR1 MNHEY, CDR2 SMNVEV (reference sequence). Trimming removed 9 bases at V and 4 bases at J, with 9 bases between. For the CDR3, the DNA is TGTGCCAGTAGGGGGGGCACTGAAGCTTTCTTT. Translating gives CASRGGTEAFF.

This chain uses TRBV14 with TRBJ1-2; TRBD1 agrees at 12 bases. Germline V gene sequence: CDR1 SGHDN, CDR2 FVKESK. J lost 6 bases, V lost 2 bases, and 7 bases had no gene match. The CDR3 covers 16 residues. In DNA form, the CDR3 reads TGTGCCAGCAGCCAACTCGGGACAGGGGGCAAAGATGGCTACACCTTC. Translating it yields CASSQLGTGGKDGYTF.

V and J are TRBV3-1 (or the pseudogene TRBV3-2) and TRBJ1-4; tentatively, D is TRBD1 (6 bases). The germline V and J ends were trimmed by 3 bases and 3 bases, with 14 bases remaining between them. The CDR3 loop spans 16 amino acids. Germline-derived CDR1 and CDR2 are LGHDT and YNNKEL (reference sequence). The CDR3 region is CASSHLGTTPNEKLFF. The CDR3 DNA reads TGTGCCAGCAGCCATCTTGGGACAACTCCTAATGAAAAACTGTTTTTT.

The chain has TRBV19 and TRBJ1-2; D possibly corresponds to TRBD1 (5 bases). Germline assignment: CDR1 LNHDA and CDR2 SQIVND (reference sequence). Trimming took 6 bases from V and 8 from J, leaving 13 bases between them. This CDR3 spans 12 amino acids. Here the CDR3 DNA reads TGTGCCAGTAGATGGGGCGTTGGGGGCTACACCTTC. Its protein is CASRWGVGGYTF.

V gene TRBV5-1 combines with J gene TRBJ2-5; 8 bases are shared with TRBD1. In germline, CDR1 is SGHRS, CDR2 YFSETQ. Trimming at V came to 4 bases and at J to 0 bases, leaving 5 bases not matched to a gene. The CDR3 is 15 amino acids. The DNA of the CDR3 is TGCGCCAGCAGCCCAGGGGGCAGCGACCAAGAGACCCAGTACTTC. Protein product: CASSPGGSDQETQYF.